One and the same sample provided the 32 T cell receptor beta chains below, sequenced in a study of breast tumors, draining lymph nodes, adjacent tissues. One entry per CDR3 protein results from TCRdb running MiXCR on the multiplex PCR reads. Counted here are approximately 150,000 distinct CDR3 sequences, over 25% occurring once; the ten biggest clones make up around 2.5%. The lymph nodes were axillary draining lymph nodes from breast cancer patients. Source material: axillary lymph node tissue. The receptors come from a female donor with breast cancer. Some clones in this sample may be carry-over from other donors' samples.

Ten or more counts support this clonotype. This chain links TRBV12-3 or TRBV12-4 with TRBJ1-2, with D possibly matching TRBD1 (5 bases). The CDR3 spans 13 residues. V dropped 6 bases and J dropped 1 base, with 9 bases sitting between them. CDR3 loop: CASRPDSNYGYTF. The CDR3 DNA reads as TGTGCCAGCAGACCAGACAGTAACTATGGCTACACCTTC.

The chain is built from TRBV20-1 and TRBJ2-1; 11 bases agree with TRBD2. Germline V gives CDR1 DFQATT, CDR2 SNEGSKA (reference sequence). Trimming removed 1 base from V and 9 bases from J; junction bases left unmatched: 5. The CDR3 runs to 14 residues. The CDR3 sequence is CSARVAGGQSEQFF. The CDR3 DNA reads TGCAGTGCTAGAGTAGCGGGGGGGCAGAGTGAGCAGTTCTTC.

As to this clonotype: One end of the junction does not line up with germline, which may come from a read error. CDR3 bases: TGTGCGAGCAGTTCCGAGGATTCATCCCTCCACTTT. The encoded protein is CASSSEDSSLHF. The rearrangement links TRBV7-9 to TRBJ1-6; D gene uncertain. CDR3 size: 12 residues. The germline V gene encodes CDR1 SEHNR and CDR2 FQNEAQ (reference sequence).

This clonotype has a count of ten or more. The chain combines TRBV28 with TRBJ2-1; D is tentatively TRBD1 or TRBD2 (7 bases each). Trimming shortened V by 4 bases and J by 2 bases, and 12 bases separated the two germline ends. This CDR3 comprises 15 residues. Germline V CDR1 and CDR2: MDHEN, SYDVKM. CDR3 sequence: CASSSPGGAYNEQFF. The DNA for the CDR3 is TGTGCCAGCAGTTCCCCAGGGGGGGCCTACAATGAGCAGTTCTTC.

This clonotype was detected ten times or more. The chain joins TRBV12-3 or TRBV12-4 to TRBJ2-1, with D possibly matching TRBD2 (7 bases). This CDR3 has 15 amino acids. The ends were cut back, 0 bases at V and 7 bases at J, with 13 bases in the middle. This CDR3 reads CASSLAGGLKNEQFF. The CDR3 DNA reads TGTGCCAGCAGTTTAGCGGGGGGGCTTAAAAATGAGCAGTTCTTC.

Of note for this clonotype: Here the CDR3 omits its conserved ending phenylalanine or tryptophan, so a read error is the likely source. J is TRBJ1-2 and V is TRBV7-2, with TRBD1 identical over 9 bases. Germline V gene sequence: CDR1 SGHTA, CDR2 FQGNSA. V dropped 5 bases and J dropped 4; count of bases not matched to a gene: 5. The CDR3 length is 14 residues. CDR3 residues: CASSTGQGIYGYTH. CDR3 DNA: TGTGCCAGCAGCACCGGACAGGGGATCTATGGCTACACCCAC.

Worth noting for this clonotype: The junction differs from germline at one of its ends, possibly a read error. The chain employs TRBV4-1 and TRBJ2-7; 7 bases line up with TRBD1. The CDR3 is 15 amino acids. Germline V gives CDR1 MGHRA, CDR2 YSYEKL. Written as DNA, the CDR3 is TGCGCCAGCAGTCAAGCCGGGACAGAGTTGTACGAGCAGTACTTC. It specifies CASSQAGTELYEQYF.

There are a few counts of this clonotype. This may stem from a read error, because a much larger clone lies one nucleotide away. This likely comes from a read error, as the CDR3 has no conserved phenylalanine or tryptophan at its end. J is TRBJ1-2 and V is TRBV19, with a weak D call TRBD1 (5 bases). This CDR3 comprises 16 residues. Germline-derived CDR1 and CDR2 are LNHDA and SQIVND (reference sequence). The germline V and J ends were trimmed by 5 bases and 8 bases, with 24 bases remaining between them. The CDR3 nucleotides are TGTGCCAGTAGTCTCGACTGGGGCCCATCGATTGGAGGCTACACCTCC. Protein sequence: CASSLDWGPSIGGYTS.

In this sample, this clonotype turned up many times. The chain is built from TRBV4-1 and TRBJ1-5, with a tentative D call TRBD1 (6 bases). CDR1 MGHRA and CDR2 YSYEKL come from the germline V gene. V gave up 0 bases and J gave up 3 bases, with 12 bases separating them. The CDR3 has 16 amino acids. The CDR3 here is CASSQDRGQLNQPQHF. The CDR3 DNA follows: TGCGCCAGCAGCCAAGATCGAGGACAGCTCAATCAGCCCCAGCATTTT.

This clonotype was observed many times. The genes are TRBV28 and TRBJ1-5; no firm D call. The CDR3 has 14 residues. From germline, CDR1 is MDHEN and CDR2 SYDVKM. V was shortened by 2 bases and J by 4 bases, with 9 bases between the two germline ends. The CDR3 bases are TGTGCCAGCAGTTTAGCGGACGGGAATCAGCCCCAGCATTTT. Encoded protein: CASSLADGNQPQHF. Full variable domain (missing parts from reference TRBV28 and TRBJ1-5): DVKVTQSSRYLVKRTGEKVFLECVQDMDHENMFWYRQDPGLGLRLIYFSYDVKMKEKGDIPEGYSVSREKKERFSLILESASTNQTSMYLCASSLADGNQPQHFGDGTRLSIL.

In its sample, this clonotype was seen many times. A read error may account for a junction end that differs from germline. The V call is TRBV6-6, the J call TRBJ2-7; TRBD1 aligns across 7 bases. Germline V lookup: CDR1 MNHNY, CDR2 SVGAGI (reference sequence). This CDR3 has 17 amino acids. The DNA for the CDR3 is TGTGCCAGCAGTCACTCGATTGGACAGGCGGACTCCTACGAGCAGTACTTC. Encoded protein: CASSHSIGQADSYEQYF.

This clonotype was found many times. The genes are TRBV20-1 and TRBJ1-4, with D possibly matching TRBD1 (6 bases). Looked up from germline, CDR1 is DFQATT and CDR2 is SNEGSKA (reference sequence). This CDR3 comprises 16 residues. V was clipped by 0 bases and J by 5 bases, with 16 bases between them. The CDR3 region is CSAREESAGHNEKLFF. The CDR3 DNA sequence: TGCAGTGCTAGAGAAGAAAGCGCGGGACACAATGAAAAACTGTTTTTT.

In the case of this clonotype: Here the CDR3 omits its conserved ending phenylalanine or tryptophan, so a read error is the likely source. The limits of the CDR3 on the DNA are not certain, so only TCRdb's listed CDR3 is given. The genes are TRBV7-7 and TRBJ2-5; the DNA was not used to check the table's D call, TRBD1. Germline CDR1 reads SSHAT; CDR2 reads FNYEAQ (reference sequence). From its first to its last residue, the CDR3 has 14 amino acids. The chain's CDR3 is CASSLTKGRETQCL.

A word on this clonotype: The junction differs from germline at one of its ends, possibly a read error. CDR3 protein: CASSRDRGSDQPQHF. In nucleotides, the CDR3 is TGTGCCAGCAGTAGAGACAGGGGTAGCGATCAGCCCCAGCATTTT. The chain recombines TRBV6-5 with TRBJ1-5, with TRBD1 matching 8 bases. The germline V gene has CDR1 MNHEY and CDR2 SVGAGI. The CDR3 covers 15 residues.

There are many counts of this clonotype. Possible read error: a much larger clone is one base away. CDR3 residues: CSANRQGKDSTF. CDR3 DNA: TGCAGTGCTAATCGACAGGGGAAGGACTCCACCTTC. The genes are TRBV20-1 and TRBJ1-2, with 8 bases identical to TRBD1. Germline V gives CDR1 DFQATT, CDR2 SNEGSKA (reference sequence). This CDR3 contains 12 residues. Trimming at V came to 4 bases and at J to 13 bases, leaving 11 bases not matched to a gene.

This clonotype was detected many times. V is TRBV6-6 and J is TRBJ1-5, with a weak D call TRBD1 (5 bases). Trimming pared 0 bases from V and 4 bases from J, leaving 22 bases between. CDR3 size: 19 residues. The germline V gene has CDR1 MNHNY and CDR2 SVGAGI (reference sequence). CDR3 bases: TGTGCCAGCAGTTACTCCGGGGCAGGTCGCCCCGGCCTTAATCAGCCCCAGCATTTT. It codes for CASSYSGAGRPGLNQPQHF.

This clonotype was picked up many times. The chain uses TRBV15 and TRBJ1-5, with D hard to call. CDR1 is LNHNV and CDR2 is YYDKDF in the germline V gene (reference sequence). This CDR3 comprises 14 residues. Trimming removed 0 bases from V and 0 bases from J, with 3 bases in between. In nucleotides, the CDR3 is TGTGCCACCAGCAGAGATGATAGCAATCAGCCCCAGCATTTT. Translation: CATSRDDSNQPQHF.

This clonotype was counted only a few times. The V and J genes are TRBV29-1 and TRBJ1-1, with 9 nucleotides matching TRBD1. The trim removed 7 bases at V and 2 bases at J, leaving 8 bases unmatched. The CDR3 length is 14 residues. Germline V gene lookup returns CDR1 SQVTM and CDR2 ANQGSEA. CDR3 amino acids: CSGSRTGANTEAFF. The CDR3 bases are TGCAGCGGCTCGCGGACAGGGGCTAACACTGAAGCTTTCTTT.

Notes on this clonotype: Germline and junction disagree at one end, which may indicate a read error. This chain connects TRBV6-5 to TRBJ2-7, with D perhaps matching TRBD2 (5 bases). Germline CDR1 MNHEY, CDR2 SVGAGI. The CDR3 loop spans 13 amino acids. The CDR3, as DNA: TGCGCCAGCAGCGACCGGTCGGGGTACGAGCAGTACTTC. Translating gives CASSDRSGYEQYF.

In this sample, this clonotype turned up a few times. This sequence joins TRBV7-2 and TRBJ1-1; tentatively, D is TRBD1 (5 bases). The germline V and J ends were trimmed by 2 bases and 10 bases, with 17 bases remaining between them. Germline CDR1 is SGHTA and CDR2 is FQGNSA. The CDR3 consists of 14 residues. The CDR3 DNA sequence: TGTGCCAGCAGCTTACGGGACCCCCAGCGGGGAGCTTTCTTT. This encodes CASSLRDPQRGAFF.

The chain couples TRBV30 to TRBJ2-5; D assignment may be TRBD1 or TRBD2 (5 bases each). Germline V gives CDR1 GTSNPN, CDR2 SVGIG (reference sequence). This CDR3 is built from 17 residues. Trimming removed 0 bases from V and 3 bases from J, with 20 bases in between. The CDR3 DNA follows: TGTGCCTGGAGTGTACTGGGGCTAGCACCATCGGAAGAGACCCAGTACTTC. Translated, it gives CAWSVLGLAPSEETQYF.

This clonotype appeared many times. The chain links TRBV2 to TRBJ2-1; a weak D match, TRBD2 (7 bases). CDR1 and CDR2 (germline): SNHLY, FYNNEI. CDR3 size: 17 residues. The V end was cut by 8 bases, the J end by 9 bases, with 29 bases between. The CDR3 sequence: CASLEGYRSTGGGEQFF. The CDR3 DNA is TGTGCCAGCCTTGAGGGCTACCGAAGTACGGGGGGCGGTGAGCAGTTCTTC.

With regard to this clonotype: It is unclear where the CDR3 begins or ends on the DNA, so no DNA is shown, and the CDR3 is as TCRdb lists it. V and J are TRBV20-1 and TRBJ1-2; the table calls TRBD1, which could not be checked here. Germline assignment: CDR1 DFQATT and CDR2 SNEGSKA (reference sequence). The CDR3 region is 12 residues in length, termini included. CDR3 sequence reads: CSAAGADYGCTF.

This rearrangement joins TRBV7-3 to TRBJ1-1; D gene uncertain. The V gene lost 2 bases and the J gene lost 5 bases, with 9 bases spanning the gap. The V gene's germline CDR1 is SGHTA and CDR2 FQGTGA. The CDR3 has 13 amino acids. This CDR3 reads CASSLWGRTEAFF. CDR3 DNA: TGTGCCAGCAGCTTATGGGGTAGGACTGAAGCTTTCTTT.

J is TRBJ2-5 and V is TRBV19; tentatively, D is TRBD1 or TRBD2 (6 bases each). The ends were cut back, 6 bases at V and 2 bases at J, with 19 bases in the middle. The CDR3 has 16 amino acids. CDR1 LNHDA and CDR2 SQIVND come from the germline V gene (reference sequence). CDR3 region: CASRPNGGGVQETQYF. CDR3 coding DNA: TGTGCCAGTAGGCCTAATGGGGGCGGGGTACAAGAGACCCAGTACTTC. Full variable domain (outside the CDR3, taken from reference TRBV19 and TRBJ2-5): DGGITQSPKYLFRKEGQNVTLSCEQNLNHDAMYWYRQDPGQGLRLIYYSQIVNDFQKGDIAEGYSVSREKKESFPLTVTSAQKNPTAFYLCASRPNGGGVQETQYFGPGTRLLVL.

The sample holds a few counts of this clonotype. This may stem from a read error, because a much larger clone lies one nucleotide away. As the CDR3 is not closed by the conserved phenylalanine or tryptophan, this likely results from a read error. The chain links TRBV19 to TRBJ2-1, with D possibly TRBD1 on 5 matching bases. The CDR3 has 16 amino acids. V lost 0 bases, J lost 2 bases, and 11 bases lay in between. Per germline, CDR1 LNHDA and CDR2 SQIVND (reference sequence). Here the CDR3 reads CASSIEKGVTYNEQFS. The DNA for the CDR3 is TGTGCCAGTAGTATAGAGAAAGGGGTGACCTACAATGAGCAGTTCTCC.

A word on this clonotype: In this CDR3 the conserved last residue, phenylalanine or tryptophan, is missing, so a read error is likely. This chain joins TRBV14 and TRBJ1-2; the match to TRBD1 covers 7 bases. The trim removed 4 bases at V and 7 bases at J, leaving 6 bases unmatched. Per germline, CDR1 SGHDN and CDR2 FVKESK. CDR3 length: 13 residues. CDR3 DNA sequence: TGTGCCAGCAGCCGAGATGGGACAGTTGGCTACACCTCC. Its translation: CASSRDGTVGYTS.

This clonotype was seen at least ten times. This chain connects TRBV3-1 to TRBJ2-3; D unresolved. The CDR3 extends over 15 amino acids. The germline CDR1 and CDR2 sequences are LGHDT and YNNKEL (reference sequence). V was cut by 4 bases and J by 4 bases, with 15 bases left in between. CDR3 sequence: CASSPRPSGPDTQYF. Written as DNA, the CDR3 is TGTGCCAGCAGCCCCCGTCCTAGTGGACCAGATACGCAGTATTTT.

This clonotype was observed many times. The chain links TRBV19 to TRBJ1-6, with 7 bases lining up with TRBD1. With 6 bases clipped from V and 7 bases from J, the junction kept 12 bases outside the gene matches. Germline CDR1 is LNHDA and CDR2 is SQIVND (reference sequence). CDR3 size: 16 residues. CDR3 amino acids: CASRTYRDSQNSPLHF. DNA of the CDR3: TGTGCCAGTAGAACTTACCGGGACAGTCAGAATTCACCCCTCCACTTT.

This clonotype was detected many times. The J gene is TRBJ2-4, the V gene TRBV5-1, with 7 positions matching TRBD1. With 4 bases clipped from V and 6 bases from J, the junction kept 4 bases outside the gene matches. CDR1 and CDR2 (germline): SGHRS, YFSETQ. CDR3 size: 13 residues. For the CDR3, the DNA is TGCGCCAGCAGCACGGGACAGTTAAACATTCAGTACTTC. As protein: CASSTGQLNIQYF.

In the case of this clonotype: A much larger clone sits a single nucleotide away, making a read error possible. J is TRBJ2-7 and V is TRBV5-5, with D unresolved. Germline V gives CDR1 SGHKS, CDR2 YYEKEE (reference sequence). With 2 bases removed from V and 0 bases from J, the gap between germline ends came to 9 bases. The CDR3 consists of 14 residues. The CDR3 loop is CASSFSHASYEQYF. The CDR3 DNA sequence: TGTGCCAGCAGCTTCTCCCACGCCTCCTACGAGCAGTACTTC.

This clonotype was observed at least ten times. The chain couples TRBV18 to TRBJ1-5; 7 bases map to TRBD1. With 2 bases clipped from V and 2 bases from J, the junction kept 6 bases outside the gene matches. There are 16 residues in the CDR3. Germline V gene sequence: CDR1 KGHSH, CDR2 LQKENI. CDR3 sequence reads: CASSPTGTVGNQPQHF. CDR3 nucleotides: TGTGCCAGCTCACCAACCGGGACAGTCGGCAATCAGCCCCAGCATTTT.